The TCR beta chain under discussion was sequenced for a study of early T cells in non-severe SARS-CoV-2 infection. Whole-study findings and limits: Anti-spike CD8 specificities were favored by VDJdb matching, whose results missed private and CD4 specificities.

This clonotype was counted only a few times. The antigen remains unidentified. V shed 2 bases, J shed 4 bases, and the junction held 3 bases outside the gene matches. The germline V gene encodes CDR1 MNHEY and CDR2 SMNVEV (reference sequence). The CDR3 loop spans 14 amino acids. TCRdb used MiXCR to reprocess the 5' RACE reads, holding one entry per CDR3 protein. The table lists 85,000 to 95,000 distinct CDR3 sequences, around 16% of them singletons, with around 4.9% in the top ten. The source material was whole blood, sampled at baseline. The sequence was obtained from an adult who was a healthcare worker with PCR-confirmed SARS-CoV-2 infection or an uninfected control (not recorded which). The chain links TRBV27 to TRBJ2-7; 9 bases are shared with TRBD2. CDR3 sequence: CASSLGSGRYEQYF. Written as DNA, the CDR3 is TGTGCCAGCAGTTTAGGGAGCGGGAGGTACGAGCAGTACTTC.